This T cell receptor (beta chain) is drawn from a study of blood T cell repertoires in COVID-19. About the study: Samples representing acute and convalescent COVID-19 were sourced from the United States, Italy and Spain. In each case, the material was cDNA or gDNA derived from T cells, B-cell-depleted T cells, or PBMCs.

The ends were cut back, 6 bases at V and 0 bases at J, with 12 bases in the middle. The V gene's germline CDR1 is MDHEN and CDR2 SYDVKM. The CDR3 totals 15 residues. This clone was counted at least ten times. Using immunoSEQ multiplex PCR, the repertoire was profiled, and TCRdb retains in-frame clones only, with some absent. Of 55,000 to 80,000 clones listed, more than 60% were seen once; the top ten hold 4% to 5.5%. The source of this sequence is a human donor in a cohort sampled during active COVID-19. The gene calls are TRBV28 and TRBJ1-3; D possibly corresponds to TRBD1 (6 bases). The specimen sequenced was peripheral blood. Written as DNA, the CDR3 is TGTGCCAGCAGGAGACAGGTATTCTCTGGAAACACCATATATTTT. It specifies CASRRQVFSGNTIYF.